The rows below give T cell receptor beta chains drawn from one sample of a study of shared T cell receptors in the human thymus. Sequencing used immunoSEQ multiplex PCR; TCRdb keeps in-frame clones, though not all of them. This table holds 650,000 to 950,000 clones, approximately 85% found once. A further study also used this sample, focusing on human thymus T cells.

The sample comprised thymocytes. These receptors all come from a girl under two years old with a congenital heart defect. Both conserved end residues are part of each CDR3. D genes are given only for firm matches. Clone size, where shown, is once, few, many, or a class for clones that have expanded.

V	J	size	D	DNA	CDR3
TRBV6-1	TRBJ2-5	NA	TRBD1	TGTGCCAGCAGTGATCACAGGGGCGATGAAGAGACCCAGTACTTC	CASSDHRGDEETQYF
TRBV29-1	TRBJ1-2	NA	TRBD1	TGCAGCTTACGACAGGGTGATCGGGGCTACACCTTC	CSLRQGDRGYTF
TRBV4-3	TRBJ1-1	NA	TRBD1	TGCGCCAGCAGCCAAGAGGAGGACAGGGGTGACACTGAAGCTTTCTTT	CASSQEEDRGDTEAFF
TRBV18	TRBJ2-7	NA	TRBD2	TGTGCCAGCTCACCGCCGGGACTAGCCCACGAGCAGTACTTC	CASSPPGLAHEQYF
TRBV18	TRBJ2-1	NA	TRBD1	TGTGCCAGCTCATCATACAGGGGCTATACCTACAATGAGCAGTTCTTC	CASSSYRGYTYNEQFF
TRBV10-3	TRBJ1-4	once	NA	TGTGCCATCAGTGAGTCCCGGGTTTATGAAAAACTGTTTTTT	CAISESRVYEKLFF
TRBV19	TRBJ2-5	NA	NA	TGTGCCAGCGCTGTTGACAGGAGAAAAGAGACCCAGTACTTC	CASAVDRRKETQYF
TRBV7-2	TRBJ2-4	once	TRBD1	TGTGCCAGCAGCAAGGACGACAGGGTGTGTAATGGAAACATTCAGTACTTC	CASSKDDRVCNGNIQYF
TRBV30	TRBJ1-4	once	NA	TGTGCCTCCCGACGAAGGAGGGTCGGAGGGGCAACTAATGAAAAACTGTTTTTT	CASRRRRVGGATNEKLFF
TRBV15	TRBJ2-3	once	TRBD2	TGTGCCACCAGCAGTATTCTAGCGGCGCACACAGATACGCAGTATTTT	CATSSILAAHTDTQYF
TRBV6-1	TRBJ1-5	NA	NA	TGTGCCAGCAGTGAAGCGCTTTTTAGGAGCAGCCAGCCCCAGCATTTT	CASSEALFRSSQPQHF